This T cell receptor beta chain was recorded in a study of OX40 agonist ivuxolimab in advanced cancers. Profiling relied on immunoSEQ multiplex PCR, and the TCRdb table lists in-frame clones only, not all of them. Seen here are 65,000 to 80,000 clones, roughly 90% observed once, and the top ten hold about 11%. V was clipped by 4 bases and J by 3 bases; unmatched bases: 7. CDR3 length: 15 residues. Germline V gene data show CDR1 as MGHRA and CDR2 as YSYEKL. The receptor's source is an adult with an advanced solid tumor such as melanoma, head and neck, liver or kidney cancer. Sample: CD4+ or CD8+ T cells sorted from blood, taken in a trial of the OX40 agonist ivuxolimab. The J gene is TRBJ1-2, the V gene TRBV4-1; 8 nucleotides match TRBD1. The CDR3 is CASSPHLTGDYGYTF. The CDR3 DNA is TGCGCCAGCAGCCCCCATCTGACAGGGGACTATGGCTACACCTTC.